This T cell receptor beta chain came from a study of shared clonotypes between healthy human individuals. The CDR3 has 16 residues. Trimming removed 10 bases from V and 0 bases from J; junction bases left unmatched: 11. Germline V CDR1 and CDR2: ENHRY, SYGVKD. Per the original methods: Filtering differed because ImmunoSEQ produced junction-only sequences that carried no quality scores. The data were produced by immunoSEQ multiplex PCR, yet TCRdb's version contains in-frame clones alone and is incomplete. V, J and clone size were drawn from that table, and D and trimming were deduced from the DNA. The data hold approximately 2.5 million clones, with around nine tenths observed a single time.

Sequencing used naive CD4+ T cells sorted from blood. Regarding subset: CD45RA+ positively selected. The chain carries TRBV10-3 and TRBJ2-2; 7 nucleotides line up with TRBD1. This clonotype was obtained from a man younger than 35 in good health. The CDR3 loop reads CATRDSKIPNTGELFF. The CDR3 DNA reads TGTGCCACCCGGGACAGCAAAATTCCGAACACCGGGGAGCTGTTTTTT.